These T cell receptor beta chains were read from a single sample in a study of cytomegalovirus exposure and HLA in healthy donors. The method was immunoSEQ multiplex PCR; TCRdb's version includes in-frame clones alone and lacks a portion of them. The repertoire holds 75,000 to 100,000 clones, with over 70% as singletons. The sample consisted of PBMCs. The receptors here all came from a man in his sixties in good health and CMV-seronegative. CDR3s include the opening cysteine and the closing phenylalanine or tryptophan. The order of the fields is clone size, V gene, J gene, D gene, CDR3 protein, CDR3 DNA. The D gene is left open where the match is weak. Part of the rows lack a size; the others show once, few, many or a class for expanded clones.

size: -; V: TRBV7-2; J: TRBJ1-3; D: TRBD1; CDR3: CASSPDRGSGNTIYF; DNA: TGTGCCAGCAGCCCGGACAGGGGATCGGGAAACACCATATATTTT
size: -; V: TRBV5-4; J: TRBJ2-2; D: TRBD1; CDR3: CASSAPGQGASGRGTGELFF; DNA: TGTGCCAGCAGCGCTCCGGGACAGGGGGCTAGCGGGAGAGGGACCGGGGAGCTGTTTTTT
size: once; V: TRBV11-2; J: TRBJ2-2; D: -; CDR3: CASSLSVMNTGELFF; DNA: TGTGCCAGCAGCTTGTCCGTTATGAACACCGGGGAGCTGTTTTTT
size: once; V: TRBV5-4; J: TRBJ1-1; D: -; CDR3: CASSQDTDLGKAFF; DNA: TGTGCCAGCAGCCAGGACACCGACCTTGGAAAAGCTTTCTTT
size: -; V: TRBV7-7; J: TRBJ2-1; D: TRBD1; CDR3: CASSLDRVTNEQFF; DNA: TGTGCTAGCAGTCTCGACAGGGTTACCAATGAGCAGTTCTTC
size: -; V: TRBV30; J: TRBJ2-3; D: TRBD2; CDR3: CAWSRSGGGTDTQYF; DNA: TGTGCCTGGAGTCGCAGCGGGGGAGGCACAGATACGCAGTATTTT
size: -; V: TRBV28; J: TRBJ1-4; D: -; CDR3: CASSLGQAEKLFF; DNA: TGTGCCAGCAGCTTGGGCCAGGCCGAAAAACTGTTTTTT
size: -; V: TRBV28; J: TRBJ2-6; D: -; CDR3: CASSYPGSGANVLTF; DNA: TGTGCCAGCAGCTACCCAGGGTCTGGGGCCAACGTCCTGACTTTC
size: -; V: TRBV6-1; J: TRBJ1-6; D: -; CDR3: CASRTVNSPLHF; DNA: TGTGCCAGCAGGACAGTTAATTCACCCCTCCACTTT
size: -; V: TRBV29-1; J: TRBJ2-1; D: -; CDR3: CSVEVWGRNNEQFF; DNA: TGCAGCGTTGAAGTCTGGGGCCGCAACAATGAGCAGTTCTTC
size: few; V: TRBV13; J: TRBJ2-1; D: TRBD2; CDR3: CASSGTSGSLNEQFF; DNA: TGTGCCAGCAGCGGAACTAGCGGGAGTCTCAATGAGCAGTTCTTC
size: -; V: TRBV29-1; J: TRBJ2-1; D: TRBD1; CDR3: CSGGQGPNNEQFF; DNA: TGCAGCGGGGGACAGGGTCCCAACAATGAGCAGTTCTTC
size: -; V: TRBV7-7; J: TRBJ2-2; D: -; CDR3: CASSADRTGELFF; DNA: TGTGCTAGCAGCGCCGACAGAACCGGGGAGCTGTTTTTT
size: -; V: TRBV4-1; J: TRBJ1-6; D: -; CDR3: CASSQTPGLSYSPLHF; DNA: TGCGCCAGCAGCCAGACTCCGGGACTTTCCTATTCACCCCTCCACTTT
size: -; V: TRBV14; J: TRBJ1-2; D: -; CDR3: CASSQQDRVFF; DNA: TGTGCCAGCAGCCAACAGGACAGAGTATTCTTC
size: -; V: TRBV6-6; J: TRBJ1-1; D: TRBD1; CDR3: CATSQGQPNTEAFF; DNA: TGTGCCACGTCTCAGGGACAGCCGAACACTGAAGCTTTCTTT
size: -; V: TRBV27; J: TRBJ2-7; D: TRBD2; CDR3: CASSYRTSGDYEQYF; DNA: TGTGCCAGCAGCTATCGGACTAGCGGGGACTACGAGCAGTACTTC
size: -; V: TRBV5-3; J: TRBJ2-7; D: TRBD1; CDR3: CARRETGTGPYEQYF; DNA: TGTGCCAGAAGGGAAACCGGGACAGGCCCCTACGAGCAGTACTTC
size: -; V: TRBV10-1; J: TRBJ2-4; D: TRBD1; CDR3: CASSRDRVENIQYF; DNA: TGCGCCAGCAGCCGCGACAGGGTCGAAAACATTCAGTACTTC
size: -; V: TRBV5-1; J: TRBJ2-1; D: -; CDR3: CASSLGHNEQFF; DNA: TGCGCCAGCAGCTTGGGGCACAATGAGCAGTTCTTC